Following are 14 T cell receptor beta chains from one sample sequenced in a study of OX40 agonist ivuxolimab in advanced cancers. The method was the immunoSEQ multiplex PCR assay. TCRdb took this table from immuneACCESS and kept in-frame rearrangements with V and J called. Such tables lack part of the clones; where checked against another copy, unresolved V genes explain under half of the gap, and the rest is unexplained. The sample data list approximately 77,000 clones, and 90% of these were observed just once. Clones ranked in the top ten supply more than 1.5% of the sample. The sample here was CD4+ or CD8+ T cells sorted from blood, taken in a trial of the OX40 agonist ivuxolimab. The receptor set was obtained from an adult with an advanced solid tumor such as melanoma, head and neck, liver or kidney cancer.

Here the CDR3 reads CASSSTTGNTIYF. In nucleotides, the CDR3 is TGCGCCAGCAGCTCCACGACAGGAAACACCATATATTTT. The gene calls are TRBV5-1 and TRBJ1-3; D is ambiguous. This CDR3 is built from 13 residues. Germline assignment: CDR1 SGHRS and CDR2 YFSETQ. The V end was cut by 3 bases, the J end by 4 bases, with 8 bases between.

V usage is TRBV11-2 and J usage is TRBJ2-1, with 9 bases identical to TRBD2. The CDR3 length is 13 residues. Germline V gene sequence: CDR1 SGHAT, CDR2 FQNNGV. J lost 15 bases, V lost 3 bases, and 9 bases had no gene match. The CDR3 DNA reads TGTGCCAGCAGCTTGGACGTGGCGGGGGGGCTGTTCTTC. It is translated as CASSLDVAGGLFF.

The gene calls are TRBV6-1 and TRBJ2-1, with D uncertain. Trimming left V 6 bases short and J 6 bases short, with 15 bases between. The CDR3 loop spans 14 amino acids. Germline lookup yields CDR1 MNHNS and CDR2 SASEGT. The CDR3 here is CASRGTIVANEQFF. DNA for the CDR3: TGTGCCAGCAGGGGTACGATAGTGGCCAATGAGCAGTTCTTC.

The chain recombines TRBV6-4 with TRBJ2-2; no definite D call. The V end was cut by 4 bases, the J end by 0 bases, with 0 bases between. Germline assignment: CDR1 MRHNA and CDR2 SNTAGT. The CDR3 loop spans 12 amino acids. The CDR3 region has the DNA TGTGCCAGCAGTGCGAACACCGGGGAGCTGTTTTTT. It encodes CASSANTGELFF.

The chain couples TRBV9 to TRBJ2-1; 11 bases line up with TRBD2. Germline V gene sequence: CDR1 SGDLS, CDR2 YYNGEE. V was pared by 0 bases and J by 6 bases, with 8 bases of the junction left unmatched. This CDR3 has 17 residues. CDR3 nucleotides: TGTGCCAGCAGCGTAGGGTCTAGCGGGAGGATGGCCAATGAGCAGTTCTTC. This translates into CASSVGSSGRMANEQFF.

As to this clone: Other DNA variants within this sample encode the same CDR3. The chain employs TRBV6-5 and TRBJ1-1, with D tentatively TRBD1 (5 bases). This CDR3 contains 13 residues. V shed 5 bases and J shed 4 bases, with 11 bases lying between them. The germline V gene has CDR1 MNHEY and CDR2 SVGAGI. DNA for the CDR3: TGTGCCAGCAGTAGTCAGGGTGGCACTGAAGCTTTCTTT. The encoded protein is CASSSQGGTEAFF.

The rearrangement links TRBV6-5 to TRBJ1-3; weak D call: TRBD1 (6 bases). Germline CDR1 and CDR2: MNHEY and SVGAGI. Between the trimmed V and J ends, which lost 10 bases and 4 bases, there was a span of 11 bases. The CDR3 totals 12 residues. The CDR3 DNA reads TGTGCCACCTCTGGGGGCGGAAACACCATATATTTT. Its translation is CATSGGGNTIYF.

V is TRBV5-1 and J is TRBJ1-1; D may be TRBD1 (6 bases). V was cut by 4 bases and J by 2 bases, with 12 bases left in between. The CDR3 has 14 amino acids. In germline, CDR1 is SGHRS, CDR2 YFSETQ. In nucleotides, the CDR3 is TGCGCCAGCAGCCTCAAGACAGGTAACACTGAAGCTTTCTTT. Amino acid sequence: CASSLKTGNTEAFF.

This clone was recorded once. The chain combines TRBV9 with TRBJ2-1; 14 bases line up with TRBD2. The CDR3 runs 19 residues. Germline lookup yields CDR1 SGDLS and CDR2 YYNGEE. With 0 bases clipped from V and 7 bases from J, the junction kept 12 bases outside the gene matches. CDR3: CASSVVWGTSGSGLNEQFF. The CDR3 coding sequence is TGTGCCAGCAGCGTAGTGTGGGGGACTAGCGGGAGTGGTTTAAATGAGCAGTTCTTC.

This clone was seen more than once but under ten times. This chain uses TRBV19 with TRBJ2-7; maybe TRBD2 (5 bases). Germline V gives CDR1 LNHDA, CDR2 SQIVND (reference sequence). The CDR3 is 14 amino acids. Trimming cost V 6 bases and J 2 bases, with 14 bases left between them. The CDR3 loop is CASRQGGLAYEQYF. The CDR3 DNA reads as TGTGCCAGTAGGCAAGGAGGTCTTGCCTACGAGCAGTACTTC.

The J gene is TRBJ1-1, the V gene TRBV27; TRBD1 matches 7 bases. J gave up 5 bases and V 5 bases, and 2 bases lay outside the gene matches. Germline lookup yields CDR1 MNHEY and CDR2 SMNVEV (reference sequence). There are 12 residues in the CDR3. The CDR3 loop reads CASSKTGTEAFF. CDR3 sequence (DNA): TGTGCCAGCAGTAAGACAGGGACTGAAGCTTTCTTT.

This chain joins TRBV10-3 and TRBJ2-5; weak D call: TRBD1 (6 bases). The CDR3 contains 12 residues. Germline V gives CDR1 ENHRY, CDR2 SYGVKD. V lost 4 bases and J 11 bases, leaving 14 bases between the germline ends. CDR3 bases: TGTGCCATCAGTGGGGGGCACTACGCGCAGTACTTC. It yields the protein CAISGGHYAQYF.

The chain carries TRBV6-1 and TRBJ1-2; no clear D gene. Per germline, CDR1 MNHNS and CDR2 SASEGT. V was trimmed by 7 bases and J by 1 base, leaving 10 bases between them. The CDR3 has 13 residues. The DNA of the CDR3 is TGTGCCAGCACGCGGGCGAATAACTATGGCTACACCTTC. Its protein product is CASTRANNYGYTF.

The chain links TRBV7-3 to TRBJ2-7, with 10 bases fitting TRBD1. The V gene's germline CDR1 is SGHTA and CDR2 FQGTGA. This CDR3 contains 15 residues. V trimming: 3 bases; J trimming: 3 bases; junction bases outside the gene matches: 5. The CDR3: CASSLTGGVFYEQYF. In DNA, the CDR3 is TGTGCCAGCAGCTTGACAGGGGGCGTCTTCTACGAGCAGTACTTC.